This record looks at one T cell receptor (beta chain) sequence and its context. Trimming took 4 bases from V and 0 from J, leaving 12 bases between them. CDR1 and CDR2 (germline): LNHDA, SQIVND (reference sequence). This CDR3 has 15 residues. This sample was included in a study of control samples from healthy donors and cancer patients. The table came from immunoSEQ multiplex PCR; TCRdb's copy has only in-frame clones and leaves some out. The data hold fewer than 200,000 clones, with about 94% observed a single time. This clonotype was obtained from a woman aged 60-70 years in good health. The sample comprised blood. This chain joins TRBV19 and TRBJ1-1; D possibly corresponds to TRBD1 (6 bases). In DNA, the CDR3 is TGTGCCAGTAGTAGAAGACGGGACATGAACACTGAAGCTTTCTTT. This encodes CASSRRRDMNTEAFF.